Listed below are T cell receptor beta chains from one sample, sequenced in a study of cytomegalovirus exposure and HLA in healthy donors. The table came from immunoSEQ multiplex PCR; TCRdb's copy has only in-frame clones and leaves some out. This sample has around 99,000 clones, with 73% found just once. Specimen: PBMCs. Source of these receptors: a man aged 35 to 55 in good health and CMV-seronegative. Each CDR3 is given with its conserved first and last residue. A D gene is named only where the DNA matches it firmly.

J,D,V,CDR3
TRBJ1-3,TRBD1,TRBV7-6,CASSQGDGSGNTIYF
TRBJ2-3,.,TRBV5-6,CASSLGRDTDTQYF
TRBJ1-1,.,TRBV2,CASSPGLGYEAFF
TRBJ2-5,.,TRBV28,CASSHQGSPETQYF
TRBJ2-7,.,TRBV18,CASSPRRDTYEQYF
TRBJ1-1,.,TRBV5-6,CASSPIGANTEAFF
TRBJ2-4,.,TRBV10-1,CASEDCWLAKNIQYF
TRBJ2-7,TRBD2,TRBV5-4,CASSFAGGKMYEQYF
TRBJ2-5,TRBD1,TRBV4-1,CASSQRTGGGETQYF
TRBJ2-1,TRBD2,TRBV19,CASSEHPSGGPNEQFF
TRBJ2-5,TRBD2,TRBV5-4,CASSFLAGEETQYF
TRBJ2-3,.,TRBV12-5,CASGLVLGRTDTQYF
TRBJ1-5,.,TRBV9,CASSGQGLGQPQHF
TRBJ1-1,.,TRBV27,CASRTPPGVNTEAFF
TRBJ2-1,TRBD2,TRBV5-4,CASSLGLADNEQFF
TRBJ2-1,.,TRBV15,CATSSWEWGGPHEQFF
TRBJ2-2,TRBD2,TRBV27,CASNPSGGGSGELFF
TRBJ1-6,TRBD1,TRBV6-5,CASSIQGGHSPLHF
TRBJ2-2,TRBD2,TRBV28,CASRFSGGATGELFF
TRBJ2-7,.,TRBV4-3,CASSQGRTVSYEQYF
TRBJ2-5,.,TRBV5-1,CASSLAGGGRPQETQYF
TRBJ2-7,.,TRBV7-2,CASSLVGGSYEQYF
TRBJ1-2,.,TRBV4-3,CASSQDGLGGASYGYTF
TRBJ1-2,.,TRBV4-3,CASSQGGGGYGYTF
TRBJ2-1,TRBD1,TRBV30,CAWSQQGNEQFF
TRBJ1-1,.,TRBV19,CASSLRQDNTEAFF
TRBJ1-1,TRBD1,TRBV7-9,CASSLGTGERTEAFF
TRBJ2-7,TRBD1,TRBV6-1,CASSEPRQGAREQYF
TRBJ1-6,.,TRBV2,CASSDYRNGSPLHF
TRBJ2-1,TRBD1,TRBV25-1,CASSDLDRESYNEQFF
TRBJ2-7,.,TRBV6-6,CASSYSRQAYEQYF
TRBJ1-3,.,TRBV19,CASSIDTASGNTIYF
TRBJ2-3,.,TRBV2,CASSEWLRTDTQYF
TRBJ2-5,TRBD2,TRBV7-2,CASSLPGGWETQYF
TRBJ2-1,.,TRBV7-2,CASSFRQGPINEQFF
TRBJ2-7,TRBD1,TRBV7-9,CASSDGTGSREQYF
TRBJ2-5,TRBD1,TRBV7-2,CASSLRGTGFFQETQYF
TRBJ2-3,TRBD2,TRBV5-1,CASSYGLAGGIDTQYF
TRBJ2-7,.,TRBV4-3,CASSQDRRYEQYF
TRBJ1-6,.,TRBV9,CASSVAGNNSPLHF
TRBJ2-1,TRBD2,TRBV11-2,CASSFGLAGGEQFF
TRBJ2-5,TRBD2,TRBV28,CASSPAGGRQETQYF
TRBJ2-3,.,TRBV7-9,CASSLVEFTDTQYF
TRBJ2-2,TRBD1,TRBV9,CASSVGTGNTGELFF
TRBJ2-7,.,TRBV6-5,CASRLYRLHEQYF
TRBJ1-2,.,TRBV19,CASSSDSVLFYGYTF
TRBJ2-2,.,TRBV5-1,CASSLGTTNTGELFF
TRBJ2-5,TRBD2,TRBV7-2,CASSLALSGRETQYF
TRBJ2-7,.,TRBV5-4,CASSLRYLPYEQYF
TRBJ2-1,TRBD2,TRBV4-2,CASSQGGFLAGLDNEQFF
TRBJ2-1,.,TRBV4-2,CASSRPSRDFFNEQFF
TRBJ2-3,.,TRBV7-2,CASSLSADTQYF
TRBJ2-3,TRBD2,TRBV19,CASTERGGTDTQYF